What follows are 12 T cell receptor beta chains derived from one specimen sequenced in a study of T cell responses to AZD1222 COVID-19 vaccine. Assay used: immunoSEQ multiplex PCR; TCRdb lists only in-frame clones, some missing. The sample yields roughly 30,000 clones, 70% to 80% seen once. Sequencing used peripheral blood, obtained 28 days after the second AZD1222 dose. The receptors were gathered from an adult who received the AZD1222 COVID-19 vaccine.

This clone has a handful of counts. This sequence joins TRBV10-2 and TRBJ2-1; 12 nucleotides align to TRBD2. The germline V gene encodes CDR1 WSHSY and CDR2 SAAADI. CDR3 length equals 12 residues. Trimming at V came to 7 bases and at J to 16 bases, leaving 8 bases not matched to a gene. In DNA form, the CDR3 reads TGCGCCAGCAAACCGGGACTAGCGGGCCCCTTCTTC. Protein sequence: CASKPGLAGPFF.

This rearrangement joins TRBV5-1 to TRBJ2-2; 8 bases map to TRBD2. Losses at the gene ends were 4 bases for V and 5 bases for J; bases not matched to a gene: 4. Germline V gene lookup returns CDR1 SGHRS and CDR2 YFSETQ. The CDR3 spans 14 residues. As DNA, the CDR3 is TGCGCCAGCAGCCCAGCGGGGGAGACCGGGGAGCTGTTTTTT. This encodes CASSPAGETGELFF. The full variable domain, in which reference TRBV5-1 and TRBJ2-2 provide the parts outside the CDR3, is KAGVTQTPRYLIKTRGQQVTLSCSPISGHRSVSWYQQTPGQGLQFLFEYFSETQRNKGNFPGRFSGRQFSNSRSEMNVSTLELGDSALYLCASSPAGETGELFFGEGSRLTVL.

Only one count was recorded for this clone. V usage is TRBV6-1 and J usage is TRBJ1-2; perhaps TRBD1 as D (5 bases). The V and J ends lost 2 bases and 7 bases respectively, with 14 bases between them. CDR1 and CDR2 from the germline V gene are MNHNS and SASEGT. This CDR3 has 14 amino acids. CDR3 coding DNA: TGTGCCAGCAGTGAATTACCAAGCCAGGGTGGCTACACCTTC. Amino acid sequence: CASSELPSQGGYTF.

V is TRBV3-1 (or the pseudogene TRBV3-2) and J is TRBJ2-2; D remains ambiguous. The CDR3 has 15 amino acids. Germline V gives CDR1 LGHDT, CDR2 YNNKEL (reference sequence). V lost 3 bases to trimming and J lost 2 bases, with 10 bases between them. The CDR3 here is CASSQGPTNTGELFF. The CDR3 DNA sequence: TGTGCCAGCAGCCAGGGCCCGACAAACACCGGGGAGCTGTTTTTT.

The chain combines TRBV7-9 with TRBJ1-2; D is uncertain. Germline V gene data show CDR1 as SEHNR and CDR2 as FQNEAQ (reference sequence). Trimming left V 2 bases short and J 6 bases short, with 16 bases between. The CDR3 spans 15 residues. This chain's CDR3 is CASSLHGSGRHGYTF. As DNA, the CDR3 is TGTGCCAGCAGCTTACATGGCTCCGGGAGGCATGGCTACACCTTC.

In this sample, this clone turned up a few times. The DNA of the CDR3 is TGTGCCAGCAGTTACGGGACTAGCGGGGGCAATGAGCAGTTCTTC. Its translation: CASSYGTSGGNEQFF. The rearrangement uses TRBV6-6 and TRBJ2-1; 14 bases map to TRBD2. CDR1 is MNHNY, CDR2 SVGAGI, per germline (reference sequence). The CDR3 has 15 amino acids. Unmatched junction bases numbered 0, after V lost 2 bases and J lost 6 bases.

The J gene is TRBJ1-5, the V gene TRBV18; tentatively, D is TRBD1 (5 bases). V was pared by 3 bases and J by 2 bases, with 14 bases between. Germline CDR1 KGHSH, CDR2 LQKENI. The CDR3 sequence is 16 residues long. CDR3 sequence (DNA): TGTGCCAGCTCACCCCTGGGGGGGGGTGGCAATCAGCCCCAGCATTTT. Translation: CASSPLGGGGNQPQHF.

This sequence joins TRBV27 and TRBJ1-2; 7 nucleotides agree with TRBD1. The V segment lost 2 bases and the J segment 8 bases; nucleotides outside the gene matches: 8. This CDR3 is 14 amino acids long. Germline CDR1 MNHEY, CDR2 SMNVEV (reference sequence). The CDR3 is CASSLRQGVRGYTF. DNA for the CDR3: TGTGCCAGCAGTTTAAGGCAGGGGGTGAGGGGCTACACCTTC.

This clone has just a few counts. This rearrangement joins TRBV30 to TRBJ2-3; D uncertain. CDR3 length: 13 residues. Germline CDR1 is GTSNPN and CDR2 is SVGIG (reference sequence). The germline V and J ends were trimmed by 0 bases and 0 bases, with 4 bases remaining between them. Written as DNA, the CDR3 is TGTGCCTGGAGTGTGGGTAGCACAGATACGCAGTATTTT. This encodes CAWSVGSTDTQYF.

This clone has only one observation. J is TRBJ1-5 and V is TRBV6-6; D unresolved. The germline V and J ends were trimmed by 4 bases and 0 bases, with 7 bases remaining between them. Germline lookup yields CDR1 MNHNY and CDR2 SVGAGI (reference sequence). The CDR3 runs to 14 residues. In DNA, the CDR3 is TGTGCCAGCAGTTCAGTGAATAGCAATCAGCCCCAGCATTTT. Its translation is CASSSVNSNQPQHF.

CDR3 loop: CSVSRGNTIYF. The DNA for the CDR3 is TGCAGCGTTAGCAGGGGGAACACCATATATTTT. V gene TRBV29-1 combines with J gene TRBJ1-3; 7 positions match TRBD1. The CDR3 runs 11 residues. V was pared by 5 bases and J by 7 bases, with 2 bases of the junction left unmatched. CDR1 is SQVTM, CDR2 ANQGSEA, per germline.

The V gene is TRBV7-2, the J gene TRBJ2-7; 9 bases match TRBD1. With V trimmed by 3 bases and J by 6 bases, 6 bases remained unmatched. Germline V lookup: CDR1 SGHTA, CDR2 FQGNSA. The CDR3 covers 14 residues. Written as DNA, the CDR3 is TGTGCCAGCAGCTTCAACAGGGGGCAAGGCGAGCAGTACTTC. This gives the protein CASSFNRGQGEQYF.